The present entry profiles one T cell receptor beta chain with its context. Its cognate antigen is unknown. The CDR3 is made up of 14 amino acids. Trimming took 6 bases from V and 5 from J; bases not matched to a gene: 3. Germline assignment: CDR1 MNHNS and CDR2 SASEGT. These data are taken from a study of cytomegalovirus exposure and HLA in healthy donors. Study-level information: In an earlier analysis, almost 120 million unique TCR beta sequences were found from some 180 million T cells. Roughly 77 million unique TCRs from HLA-typed donors made up an early data release.

Study-wide results and caveats: Information on immune exposure was restricted to one variable (CMV serostatus). Cytomegalovirus status was reportedly diagnosed by the classifier with high specificity and sensitivity.

The PCR employed 60 Vbeta primers together with 13 Jbeta primers. Clones were sequenced by immunoSEQ multiplex PCR, and TCRdb holds only the in-frame ones, with some missing. The sample lists over 110,000 clones, about three quarters occurring once. V usage is TRBV6-1 and J usage is TRBJ2-5, with 13 bases identical to TRBD2. This sequence was found in a male donor in good health and CMV-seropositive. The sample consisted of PBMCs. In DNA form, the CDR3 reads TGTGCCAGCAGGCGGACTAGCGGGGGTGAGACCCAGTACTTC. Encoded protein: CASRRTSGGETQYF.